This TCR beta chain comes out of a study of monozygotic twins with inflammatory bowel disease. Concerning this clonotype: The antigen is not known.

Study outcomes and limitations: Repertoire similarity did not separate concordant from discordant twins, possibly from limited power.

TCRdb re-called the 5' RACE reads and catalogs CDR3 proteins one per entry, DNA excluded. Its listing shows hundreds of thousands of distinct CDR3 sequences. Per germline, CDR1 KGHSH and CDR2 LQKENI. CDR3 length: 13 residues. This sequence was found in a human donor with ulcerative colitis or Crohn's disease, or a healthy co-twin of an affected twin (not recorded which). The sequenced material came from blood. The V and J genes are TRBV18 and TRBJ1-1. The CDR3 region is CASSPRGDTEAFF. Combining the CDR3 with reference TRBV18 and TRBJ1-1 gives the whole variable domain NAGVMQNPRHLVRRRGQEARLRCSPMKGHSHVYWYRQLPEEGLKFMVYLQKENIIDESGMPKERFSAEFPKEGPSILRIQQVVRGDSAAYFCASSPRGDTEAFFGQGTRLTVV.